This T cell receptor (beta chain) was captured by sequencing in a study of control samples from healthy donors and cancer patients. Libraries were prepared by immunoSEQ multiplex PCR; TCRdb keeps only in-frame clonotypes and omits some of them. The repertoire holds 150,000 to 200,000 clones, with approximately 93% as singletons. The sequence was collected from a woman between 40 and 50 years old in good health. Material for sequencing was blood.

Here the CDR3 DNA reads TGTGCCAGCAGCCCGGGGGTGACTGAAGCTTTCTTT. This codes for CASSPGVTEAFF. The gene calls are TRBV7-9 and TRBJ1-1; tentative D call: TRBD1 (5 bases). From germline, CDR1 is SEHNR and CDR2 FQNEAQ (reference sequence). The CDR3 runs 12 residues. V shed 5 bases and J shed 5 bases, with 9 bases lying between them. Using reference TRBV7-9 and TRBJ1-1 for the parts outside the CDR3, the full variable domain is DTGVSQNPRHKITKRGQNVTFRCDPISEHNRLYWYRQTLGQGPEFLTYFQNEAQLEKSRLLSDRFSAERPKGSFSTLEIQRTEQGDSAMYLCASSPGVTEAFFGQGTRLTVV.